A selection of T cell receptor beta chains follows, all from one sample in a study of T cell changes during pregnancy in multiple sclerosis. Clones were sequenced by immunoSEQ multiplex PCR, and TCRdb holds only the in-frame ones, with some missing. The sample includes 75,000 to 100,000 clones, 91% of them seen just once. Source: peripheral blood, taken after pregnancy. These TCRs come from a female donor in good health, enrolled as a control in a pregnancy study. Both conserved end residues are part of each CDR3. A D gene is named only where the DNA matches it firmly. Size values are once, few and many counts, or a class for expanded clones, and some rows have none.

j_call v_call d_call clone_size cdr3_nt cdr3_aa
TRBJ2-3 TRBV28 NA once TGTGCCAGCAGTTTCGGCGGTTCTACAGATACGCAGTATTTT CASSFGGSTDTQYF
TRBJ2-2 TRBV18 NA NA TGTGCCAGCTCACCGCCGGCAGGGAGGTCCACCGGGGAGCTGTTTTTT CASSPPAGRSTGELFF
TRBJ1-2 TRBV6-1 TRBD1 NA TGTGCCAGCAGTGAAGAGGGGACAGCCTATGGCTACACCTTC CASSEEGTAYGYTF
TRBJ1-2 TRBV6-4 TRBD1 NA TGTGCCAGCAGAGGGGGCCAGGGTCATGGCTACACCTTC CASRGGQGHGYTF
TRBJ1-2 TRBV11-2 NA NA TGTGCCAGCCATAGCCCAGGGGTCGCCCAGTATGGCTACACCTTC CASHSPGVAQYGYTF
TRBJ1-5 TRBV28 NA NA TGTGCCAGCTTTCGGGGGGCCAGCAATCAGCCCCAGCATTTT CASFRGASNQPQHF
TRBJ2-3 TRBV27 NA NA TGTGCCAGCAGTTTATTTCTGAGGAGGTCCACAGATACGCAGTATTTT CASSLFLRRSTDTQYF
TRBJ2-3 TRBV5-1 NA once TGCGCCAGCAGGGCGGGGGACAGGACTGTCACAGATACGCAGTATTTT CASRAGDRTVTDTQYF
TRBJ1-1 TRBV7-3 NA NA TGTGCCAGCAGCCCAGATGACAAAGGTTTGGGCGTGAACACTGAAGCTTTCTTT CASSPDDKGLGVNTEAFF
TRBJ1-1 TRBV25-1 NA NA TGTGCCAGCAGGAGGGGGGGAGGGAACACTGAAGCTTTCTTT CASRRGGGNTEAFF
TRBJ1-6 TRBV4-3 TRBD1 NA TGCGCCAGCAGCAGAGGGACAGGACCTAATTCACCCCTCCACTTT CASSRGTGPNSPLHF
TRBJ1-1 TRBV18 TRBD1 NA TGTGCCAGCTCACCTACAGGGGTAGGAACTGAAGCTTTCTTT CASSPTGVGTEAFF
TRBJ2-1 TRBV7-3 NA NA TGTGCCATGGGGGGGGGCTGGATGGTTTGTGAGCAGTTCTTC CAMGGGWMVCEQFF
TRBJ1-2 TRBV15 NA NA TGTGCCACCAGGACGGGGGGGGACCCCTATGGCTACACCTTC CATRTGGDPYGYTF
TRBJ2-5 TRBV4-1 NA NA TGCGCCAGCAGCCAACCCGGAGGGGGCCCTGGCGGAGAGACCCAGTACTTC CASSQPGGGPGGETQYF
TRBJ1-2 TRBV28 NA NA TGTGCCAGCAGTTCACCGACAGAGGGCTACACCTTC CASSSPTEGYTF
TRBJ2-2 TRBV28 NA NA TGTGCCAGCAGTTTAGCAGGATCGGCGGAGCTGTTTTTT CASSLAGSAELFF
TRBJ2-5 TRBV6-6 NA NA TGTGCCAGCAGTTACCCCCTCTTTGGACGGGGAGAGACCCAGTACTTC CASSYPLFGRGETQYF
TRBJ2-2 TRBV27 TRBD2 NA TGTGCCAGCAGAGCGGGAACAGACACCGGGGAGCTGTTTTTT CASRAGTDTGELFF
TRBJ2-2 TRBV7-3 TRBD1 NA TGTGCCAGCAGCTTCAACCGGGACAGGGGGTCGATCGGGGAGCTGTTTTTT CASSFNRDRGSIGELFF
TRBJ2-6 TRBV4-1 NA NA TGCGCCAGCAGCCAAGGCCCGCGACAGGGAGGCTCTGGGGCCAACGTCCTGACTTTC CASSQGPRQGGSGANVLTF
TRBJ2-5 TRBV10-3 NA NA TGTGCCATCAGTGAGCAGGGGATGGGAACGGAGACCCAGTACTTC CAISEQGMGTETQYF
TRBJ1-2 TRBV7-2 NA NA TGTGCCAGCAGCCTAGGACAGACGAACTATGGCTACACCTTC CASSLGQTNYGYTF
TRBJ2-7 TRBV6-5 TRBD1 NA TGTGCCAGCAGAATGGGACAGGGTTCCTACGAGCAGTACTTC CASRMGQGSYEQYF
TRBJ2-1 TRBV29-1 NA NA TGCAGCTTGTACTACTACAATGAGCAGTTCTTC CSLYYYNEQFF
TRBJ2-1 TRBV19 NA NA TGTGCCAGTAGTTCCAGACGGGGGGCGTACAATGAGCAGTTCTTC CASSSRRGAYNEQFF
TRBJ1-6 TRBV5-5 NA NA TGTGCCAGCAGCCCAACCGGGACACCCAGATATTCACCCCTCCACTTT CASSPTGTPRYSPLHF
TRBJ1-5 TRBV18 NA NA TGTGCCAGCTCATCAAATAAACCAGGTGGAGGTGTCAATCAGCCCCAGCATTTT CASSSNKPGGGVNQPQHF
TRBJ2-7 TRBV29-1 NA NA TGCAGCGTTGCCGAACAGGGTTACGAGCAGTACTTC CSVAEQGYEQYF
TRBJ2-3 TRBV2 TRBD2 NA TGTGCCAGCTCTGGCTTAAGGACTAGCGGGACAGATACGCAGTATTTT CASSGLRTSGTDTQYF
TRBJ1-4 TRBV6-4 NA few TGTGCCAGCAGTGACAAGGGGGTTTGGGAAAAACTGTTTTTT CASSDKGVWEKLFF
TRBJ1-2 TRBV7-2 TRBD1 NA TGTGCCAGCAGCCGGAGCACACAGGGGACGGGGGGCTACACCTTC CASSRSTQGTGGYTF
TRBJ1-4 TRBV7-9 NA NA TGTGCCAGCAGCTTACGGTGGCAGGGATATGAAAAACTGTTTTTT CASSLRWQGYEKLFF
TRBJ2-3 TRBV9 TRBD2 NA TGTGCCAGCAGTGGAGAGAGCGGGGGCCCGGATACGCAGTATTTT CASSGESGGPDTQYF
TRBJ1-6 TRBV18 NA NA TGTGCCAGCTCACCGGCTGGACAGAATAATTCACCCCTCCACTTT CASSPAGQNNSPLHF
TRBJ1-2 TRBV7-2 TRBD1 NA TGTGCCAGCAGCTTTGACAGGGGAGTTAACGGGGGCTACACCTTC CASSFDRGVNGGYTF
TRBJ1-3 TRBV18 TRBD1 NA TGTGCCAGCTCACCCACCGGACAGGGTACGAACACCATATATTTT CASSPTGQGTNTIYF
TRBJ1-1 TRBV12-5 NA NA TGTGCTAGTGGTTTGGGAGCCCACACTGAAGCTTTCTTT CASGLGAHTEAFF
TRBJ2-4 TRBV7-2 NA NA TGTGCCAGCAGCTCTGAAACCGGGTATCAAAACATTCAGTACTTC CASSSETGYQNIQYF
TRBJ1-2 TRBV5-1 NA NA TGCGCCAGCAGCTTGGGGGGGCGGCCACTCAACTATGGCTACACCTTC CASSLGGRPLNYGYTF
TRBJ2-6 TRBV27 NA NA TGTGCCAGCAGACCCACAGGACCCTCTGGGGCCAACGTCCTGACTTTC CASRPTGPSGANVLTF
TRBJ2-5 TRBV5-4 NA NA TGTGCCAGCAGCTTGGGAGGGCAGGGGCAAGAGACCCAGTACTTC CASSLGGQGQETQYF
TRBJ2-6 TRBV4-3 NA NA TGCGCCAGCAGCCAAGACAGGGCCTCTGGGGCCAACGTCCTGACTTTC CASSQDRASGANVLTF
TRBJ2-1 TRBV15 NA NA TGTGCCACCAGCAGTGAACTACAGGCCTCTATTGGTGGGCAGTTCTTC CATSSELQASIGGQFF
TRBJ2-3 TRBV7-3 NA NA TGTGCCAGCAGCCCGGCGGGTGGTACGCAGTATTTT CASSPAGGTQYF
TRBJ1-2 TRBV6-1 NA NA TGTGCCACCGGACCAGCGGATGGCTACACCTTC CATGPADGYTF
TRBJ1-1 TRBV5-1 TRBD1 NA TGCGCCAGCAGTTTGATACAGGGGGGGAACACTGAAGCTTTCTTT CASSLIQGGNTEAFF
TRBJ2-1 TRBV7-9 NA NA TGTGCCAGCAGCTTAGTCCCCCGGGATTATCCTAATGAGCAGTTCTTC CASSLVPRDYPNEQFF
TRBJ1-2 TRBV6-6 NA NA TGTGCCAGCGCGGGAGGGGCAGCAGTTAACTATGGCTACACCTTC CASAGGAAVNYGYTF
TRBJ2-7 TRBV11-1 TRBD2 NA TGTGCCAGCAGCGCCAAGCGGGGGGTGCAGTACTTC CASSAKRGVQYF